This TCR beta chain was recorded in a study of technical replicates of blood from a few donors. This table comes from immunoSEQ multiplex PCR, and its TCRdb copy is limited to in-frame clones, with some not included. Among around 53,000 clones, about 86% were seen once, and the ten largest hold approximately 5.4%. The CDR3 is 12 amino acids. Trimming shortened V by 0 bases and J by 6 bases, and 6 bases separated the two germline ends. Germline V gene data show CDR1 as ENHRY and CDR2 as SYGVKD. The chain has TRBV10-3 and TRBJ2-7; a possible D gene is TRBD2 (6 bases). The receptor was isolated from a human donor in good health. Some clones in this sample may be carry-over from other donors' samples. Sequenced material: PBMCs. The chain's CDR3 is CAISESGGEQYF. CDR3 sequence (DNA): TGTGCCATCAGTGAGTCGGGGGGCGAGCAGTACTTC.